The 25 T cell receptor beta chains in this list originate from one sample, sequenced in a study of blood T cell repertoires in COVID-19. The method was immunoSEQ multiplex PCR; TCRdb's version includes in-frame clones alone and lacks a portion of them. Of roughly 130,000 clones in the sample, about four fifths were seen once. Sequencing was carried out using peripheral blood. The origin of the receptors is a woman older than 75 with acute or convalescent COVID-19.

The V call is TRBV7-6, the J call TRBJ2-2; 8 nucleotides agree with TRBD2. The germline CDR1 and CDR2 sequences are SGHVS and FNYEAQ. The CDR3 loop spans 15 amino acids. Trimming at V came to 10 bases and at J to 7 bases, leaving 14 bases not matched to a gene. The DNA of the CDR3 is TGTGCCACTTCCTTAACGGGGGGGCCAATCGGGGAGCTGTTTTTT. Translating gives CATSLTGGPIGELFF.

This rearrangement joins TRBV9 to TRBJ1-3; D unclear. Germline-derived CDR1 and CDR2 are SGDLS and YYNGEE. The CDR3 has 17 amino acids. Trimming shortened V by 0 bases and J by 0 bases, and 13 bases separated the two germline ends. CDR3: CASSVGLQQSSGNTIYF. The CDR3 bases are TGTGCCAGCAGCGTAGGCTTACAGCAGAGCTCTGGAAACACCATATATTTT.

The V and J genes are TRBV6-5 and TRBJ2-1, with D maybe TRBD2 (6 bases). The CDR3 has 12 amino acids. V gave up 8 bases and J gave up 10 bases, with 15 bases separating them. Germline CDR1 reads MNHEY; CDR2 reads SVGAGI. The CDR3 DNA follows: TGTGCCAGCCACCGCGGGGCCGGGGAGCAGTTCTTC. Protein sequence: CASHRGAGEQFF.

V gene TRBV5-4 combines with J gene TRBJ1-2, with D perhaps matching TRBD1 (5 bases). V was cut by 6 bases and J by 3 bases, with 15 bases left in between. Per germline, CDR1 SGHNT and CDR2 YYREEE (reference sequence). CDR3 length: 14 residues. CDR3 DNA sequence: TGTGCCAGCACCTCGGGGGTCCAGGACTATGGCTACACCTTC. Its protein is CASTSGVQDYGYTF.

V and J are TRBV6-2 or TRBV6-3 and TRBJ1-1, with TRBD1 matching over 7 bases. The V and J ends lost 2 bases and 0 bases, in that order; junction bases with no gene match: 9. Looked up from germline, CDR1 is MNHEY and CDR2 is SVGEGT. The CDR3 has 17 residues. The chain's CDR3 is CASSYGGTVVMNTEAFF. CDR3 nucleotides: TGTGCCAGCAGTTACGGTGGGACAGTCGTTATGAACACTGAAGCTTTCTTT.

In DNA, the CDR3 is TGTGCCTGGAGTGGACTAGCAGAGACCCAGTACTTC. It specifies CAWSGLAETQYF. The chain combines TRBV30 with TRBJ2-5; 7 bases fit TRBD2. With 1 base clipped from V and 4 bases from J, the junction kept 0 bases outside the gene matches. Germline V gene data show CDR1 as GTSNPN and CDR2 as SVGIG (reference sequence). The CDR3 sequence is 12 residues long.

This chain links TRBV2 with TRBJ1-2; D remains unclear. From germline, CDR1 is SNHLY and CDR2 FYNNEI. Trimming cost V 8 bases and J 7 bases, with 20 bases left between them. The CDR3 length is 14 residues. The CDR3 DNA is TGTGCCAGCGGAATCCGTTCCTTTGAGGCTGGCTACACCTTC. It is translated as CASGIRSFEAGYTF.

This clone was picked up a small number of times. CDR3 sequence (DNA): TGTGCCAGCAGCCAAGAGGGCGCGGGGGGCCGCGGGGAGCTGTTTTTT. Translation: CASSQEGAGGRGELFF. This chain connects TRBV4-2 to TRBJ2-2; TRBD2 matches 8 bases. The germline gives CDR1 LGHNA, CDR2 YNFKEQ. After removal of 0 bases from V and 7 bases from J, the junction contained 7 bases not matched to a gene. The CDR3 consists of 16 residues.

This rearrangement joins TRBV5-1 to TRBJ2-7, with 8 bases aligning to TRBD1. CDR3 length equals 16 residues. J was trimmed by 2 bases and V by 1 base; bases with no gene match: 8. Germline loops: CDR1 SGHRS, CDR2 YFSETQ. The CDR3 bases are TGCGCCAGCAGCTTGACTGCCGGGACAGGAGCCTACGAGCAGTACTTC. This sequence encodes CASSLTAGTGAYEQYF.

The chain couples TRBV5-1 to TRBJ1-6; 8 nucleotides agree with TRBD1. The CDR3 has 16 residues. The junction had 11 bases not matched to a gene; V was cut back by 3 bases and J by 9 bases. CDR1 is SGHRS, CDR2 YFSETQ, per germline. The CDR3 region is CASSYTSQGDGSPLHF. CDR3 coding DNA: TGCGCCAGCAGCTACACCTCACAGGGGGATGGTTCACCCCTCCACTTT. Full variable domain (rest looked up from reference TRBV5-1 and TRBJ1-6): KAGVTQTPRYLIKTRGQQVTLSCSPISGHRSVSWYQQTPGQGLQFLFEYFSETQRNKGNFPGRFSGRQFSNSRSEMNVSTLELGDSALYLCASSYTSQGDGSPLHFGNGTRLTVT.

CDR3 nucleotides: TGTGCCAGTCGCCTCCGGACAGGTAGCGTTCGTTACAATGAGCAGTTCTTC. This encodes CASRLRTGSVRYNEQFF. The chain employs TRBV27 and TRBJ2-1, with 7 bases fitting TRBD1. Germline trimming cut 9 bases from V and 4 bases from J; bases unmatched to any gene: 18. The CDR3 consists of 17 residues. Germline CDR1 MNHEY, CDR2 SMNVEV (reference sequence).

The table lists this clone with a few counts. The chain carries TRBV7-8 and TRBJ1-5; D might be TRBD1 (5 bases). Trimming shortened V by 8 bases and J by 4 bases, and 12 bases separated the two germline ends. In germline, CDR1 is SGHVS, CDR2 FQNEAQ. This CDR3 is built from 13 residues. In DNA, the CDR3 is TGTGCCAGCGGGGCGGGGGGTAATCAGCCCCAGCATTTT. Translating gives CASGAGGNQPQHF.

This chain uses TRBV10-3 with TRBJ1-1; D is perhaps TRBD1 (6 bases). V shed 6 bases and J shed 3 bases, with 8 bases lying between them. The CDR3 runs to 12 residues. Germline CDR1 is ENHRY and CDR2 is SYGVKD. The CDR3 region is CAISPGDTEAFF. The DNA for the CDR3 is TGTGCCATCAGCCCAGGGGACACTGAAGCTTTCTTT.

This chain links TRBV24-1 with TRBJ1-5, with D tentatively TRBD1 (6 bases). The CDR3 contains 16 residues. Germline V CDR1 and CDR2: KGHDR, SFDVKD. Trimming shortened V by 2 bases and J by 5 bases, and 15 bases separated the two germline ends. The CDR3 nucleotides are TGTGCCACCAGTGATTCATCGGGGGGGCTCGATCAGCCCCAGCATTTT. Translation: CATSDSSGGLDQPQHF.

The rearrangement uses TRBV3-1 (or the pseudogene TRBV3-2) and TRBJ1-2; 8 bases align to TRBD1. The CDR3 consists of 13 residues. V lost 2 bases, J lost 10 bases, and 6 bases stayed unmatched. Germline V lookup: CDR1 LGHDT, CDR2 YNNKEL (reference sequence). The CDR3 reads CASSQQGAGDYTF. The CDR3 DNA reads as TGTGCCAGCAGCCAACAGGGGGCCGGTGACTACACCTTC.

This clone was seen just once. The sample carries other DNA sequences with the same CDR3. The CDR3 is CASSWDRQETQYF. In nucleotides, the CDR3 is TGTGCCAGCAGCTGGGACAGACAAGAGACCCAGTACTTC. This chain connects TRBV12-3 or TRBV12-4 to TRBJ2-5; TRBD1 matches at 7 bases. V lost 6 bases and J lost 2; bases outside the gene matches: 3. This CDR3 is 13 amino acids long.

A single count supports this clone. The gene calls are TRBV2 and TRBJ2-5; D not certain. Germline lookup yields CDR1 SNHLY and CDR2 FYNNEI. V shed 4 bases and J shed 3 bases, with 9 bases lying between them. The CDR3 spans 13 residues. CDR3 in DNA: TGTGCCAGCAGTGGACGGGTTAAAGAGACCCAGTACTTC. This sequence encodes CASSGRVKETQYF. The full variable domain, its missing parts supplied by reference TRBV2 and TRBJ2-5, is EPEVTQTPSHQVTQMGQEVILRCVPISNHLYFYWYRQILGQKVEFLVSFYNNEISEKSEIFDDQFSVERPDGSNFTLKIRSTKLEDSAMYFCASSGRVKETQYFGPGTRLLVL.

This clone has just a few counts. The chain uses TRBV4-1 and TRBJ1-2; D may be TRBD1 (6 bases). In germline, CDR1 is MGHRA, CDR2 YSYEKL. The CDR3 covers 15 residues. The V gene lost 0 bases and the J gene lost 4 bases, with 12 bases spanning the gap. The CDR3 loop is CASSQDRGEPYGYTF. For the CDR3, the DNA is TGCGCCAGCAGCCAAGACAGGGGAGAGCCCTATGGCTACACCTTC.

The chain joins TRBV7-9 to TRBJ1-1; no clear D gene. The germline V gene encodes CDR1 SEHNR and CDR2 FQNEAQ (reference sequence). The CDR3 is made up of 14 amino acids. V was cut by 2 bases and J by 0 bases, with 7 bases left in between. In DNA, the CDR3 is TGTGCCAGCAGCTTACTACAGCTGAACACTGAAGCTTTCTTT. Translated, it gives CASSLLQLNTEAFF.

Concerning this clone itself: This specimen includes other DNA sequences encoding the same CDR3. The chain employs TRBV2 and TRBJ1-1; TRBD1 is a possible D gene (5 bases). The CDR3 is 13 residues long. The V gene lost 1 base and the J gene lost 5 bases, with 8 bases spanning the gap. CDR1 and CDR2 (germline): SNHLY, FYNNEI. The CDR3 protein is CASSEGGRTEAFF. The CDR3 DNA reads TGTGCCAGCAGTGAAGGGGGCCGGACTGAAGCTTTCTTT. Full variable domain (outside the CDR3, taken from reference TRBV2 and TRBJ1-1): EPEVTQTPSHQVTQMGQEVILRCVPISNHLYFYWYRQILGQKVEFLVSFYNNEISEKSEIFDDQFSVERPDGSNFTLKIRSTKLEDSAMYFCASSEGGRTEAFFGQGTRLTVV.

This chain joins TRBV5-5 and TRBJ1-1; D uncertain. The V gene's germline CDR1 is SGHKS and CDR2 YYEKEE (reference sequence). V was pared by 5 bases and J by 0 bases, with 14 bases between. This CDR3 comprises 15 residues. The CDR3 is CASSAVTGLNTEAFF. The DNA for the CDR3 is TGTGCCAGCAGTGCAGTCACGGGTCTGAACACTGAAGCTTTCTTT.

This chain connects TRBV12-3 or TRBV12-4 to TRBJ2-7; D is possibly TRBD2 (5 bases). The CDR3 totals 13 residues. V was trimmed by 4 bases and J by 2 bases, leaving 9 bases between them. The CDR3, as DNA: TGTGCCAGCAGTTCCTCCGGGACCTACGAGCAGTACTTC. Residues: CASSSSGTYEQYF.

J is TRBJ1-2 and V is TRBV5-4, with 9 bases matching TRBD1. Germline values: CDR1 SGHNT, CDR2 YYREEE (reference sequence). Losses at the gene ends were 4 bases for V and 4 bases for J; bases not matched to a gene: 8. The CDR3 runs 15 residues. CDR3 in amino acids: CASSPGGQGFYGYTF. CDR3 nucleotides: TGTGCCAGCAGCCCAGGGGGACAGGGATTCTATGGCTACACCTTC.

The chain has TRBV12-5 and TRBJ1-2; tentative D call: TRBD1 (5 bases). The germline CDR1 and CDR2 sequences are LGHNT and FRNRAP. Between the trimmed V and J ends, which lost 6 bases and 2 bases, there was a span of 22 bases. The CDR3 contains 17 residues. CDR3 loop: CASGADRTHTGNYGYTF. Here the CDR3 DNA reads TGTGCTAGTGGAGCCGACAGAACACATACCGGGAACTATGGCTACACCTTC.

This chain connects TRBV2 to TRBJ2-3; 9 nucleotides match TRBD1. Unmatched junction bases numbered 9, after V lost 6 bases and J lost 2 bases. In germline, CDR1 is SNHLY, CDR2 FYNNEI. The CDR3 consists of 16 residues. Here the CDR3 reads CASSGGQGGITDTQYF. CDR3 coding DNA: TGTGCCAGCAGCGGGGGACAGGGTGGGATCACAGATACGCAGTATTTT.